Presented here are 16 T cell receptor beta chains from one specimen sequenced in a study of blood T cell repertoires in COVID-19. Libraries were prepared by immunoSEQ multiplex PCR; TCRdb keeps only in-frame clonotypes and omits some of them. The table has 400,000 to 500,000 clones, around 86% seen once. Sample: peripheral blood. The source is a woman in her twenties or thirties with active or convalescent COVID-19.

The chain uses TRBV19 and TRBJ1-2; no clear D. This CDR3 comprises 14 residues. The ends were cut back, 2 bases at V and 5 bases at J, with 12 bases in the middle. Germline V gives CDR1 LNHDA, CDR2 SQIVND (reference sequence). DNA of the CDR3: TGTGCCAGTAGTATATCGGCCGGAGTATATGGCTACACCTTC. This codes for CASSISAGVYGYTF. Full variable domain (rest looked up from reference TRBV19 and TRBJ1-2): DGGITQSPKYLFRKEGQNVTLSCEQNLNHDAMYWYRQDPGQGLRLIYYSQIVNDFQKGDIAEGYSVSREKKESFPLTVTSAQKNPTAFYLCASSISAGVYGYTFGSGTRLTVV.

This clone turned up a few times. This chain joins TRBV5-1 and TRBJ1-2, with 9 bases matching TRBD1. The J segment lost 5 bases and the V segment lost 2 bases, leaving 10 bases of the junction unmatched. From germline, CDR1 is SGHRS and CDR2 YFSETQ. CDR3 size: 16 residues. The CDR3 DNA reads as TGCGCCAGCAGCTTAGATACGACAGGGGGGCGGTATGGCTACACCTTC. Its translation: CASSLDTTGGRYGYTF.

The V call is TRBV11-2, the J call TRBJ2-7; 9 bases match TRBD2. The germline V gene encodes CDR1 SGHAT and CDR2 FQNNGV. V was pared by 2 bases and J by 5 bases, with 10 bases of the junction left unmatched. This CDR3 region has 16 residues. CDR3 nucleotide sequence: TGTGCCAGCAGCTTATTGACTAGCGGACCCCTCCACGAGCAGTACTTC. It translates to CASSLLTSGPLHEQYF.

The rearrangement joins TRBV5-1 to TRBJ1-2, with 7 bases matching TRBD1. The CDR3 runs 16 residues. The trim removed 4 bases at V and 0 bases at J, leaving 9 bases unmatched. Germline V gives CDR1 SGHRS, CDR2 YFSETQ. The CDR3 region has the DNA TGCGCCAGCAGCCCGGGGGACAGTTCTCCTAACTATGGCTACACCTTC. Protein product: CASSPGDSSPNYGYTF.

The V call is TRBV6-5, the J call TRBJ1-2; D perhaps matches TRBD1 (5 bases). The length of the CDR3 is 12 residues. Trimming removed 11 bases from V and 8 bases from J, with 18 bases in between. In germline, CDR1 is MNHEY, CDR2 SVGAGI. This chain's CDR3 is CAARQGAGGYTF. The CDR3 region has the DNA TGTGCCGCTCGACAAGGGGCCGGGGGCTACACCTTC.

The gene calls are TRBV18 and TRBJ2-5; 10 bases line up with TRBD2. V shed 0 bases and J 2 bases; nucleotides not matched to a gene: 3. Germline V lookup: CDR1 KGHSH, CDR2 LQKENI. This CDR3 is 16 amino acids long. The CDR3 DNA sequence: TGTGCCAGCTCACCACCCCTAGCGGGAGCGCAAGAGACCCAGTACTTC. Its translation: CASSPPLAGAQETQYF.

This clone was observed a few times. V is TRBV5-4 and J is TRBJ1-5; D perhaps matches TRBD1 (6 bases). This CDR3 contains 13 residues. In germline, CDR1 is SGHNT, CDR2 YYREEE (reference sequence). The V end lost 4 bases, the J end lost 7 bases, and 12 bases lay between the germline ends. The DNA of the CDR3 is TGTGCCAGCAGCCTGGACAGAACCCAGCCCCAGCATTTT. It yields the protein CASSLDRTQPQHF.

On this clone itself: The sample holds other DNA sequences that translate to the same CDR3. The CDR3 here is CASSQLAGGPYEQYF. Here the CDR3 DNA reads TGTGCCAGCAGCCAACTAGCGGGGGGTCCCTACGAGCAGTACTTC. The V call is TRBV6-5, the J call TRBJ2-7; 12 nucleotides align to TRBD2. The CDR3 has 15 residues. Per germline, CDR1 MNHEY and CDR2 SVGAGI. Losses at the gene ends were 6 bases for V and 2 bases for J; bases not matched to a gene: 5.

CDR3 DNA sequence: TGTGCCAGCAGTGAACGGGGCGACAGGGGGTGGTACAATGAGCAGTTCTTC. Amino acids: CASSERGDRGWYNEQFF. This rearrangement joins TRBV6-1 to TRBJ2-1, with TRBD1 matching 9 bases. The length of the CDR3 is 17 residues. Germline loops: CDR1 MNHNS, CDR2 SASEGT. V dropped 2 bases and J dropped 4; count of bases not matched to a gene: 9.

This rearrangement joins TRBV6-5 to TRBJ1-1; the D is unclear. This CDR3 is 14 amino acids long. Germline V gene lookup returns CDR1 MNHEY and CDR2 SVGAGI. The germline V and J ends were trimmed by 5 bases and 0 bases, with 10 bases remaining between them. CDR3 loop: CASSPQAMNTEAFF. CDR3 nucleotides: TGTGCCAGCAGTCCCCAAGCTATGAACACTGAAGCTTTCTTT.

CDR3 loop: CSARDYTEAFF. DNA for the CDR3: TGCAGTGCTAGAGACTACACTGAAGCTTTCTTT. V usage is TRBV20-1 and J usage is TRBJ1-1; D remains ambiguous. This CDR3 has 11 residues. Trimming removed 0 bases from V and 3 bases from J, with 2 bases in between. Germline-derived CDR1 and CDR2 are DFQATT and SNEGSKA (reference sequence).

CDR3 amino acids: CASTVGSSYNEQFF. The CDR3 DNA follows: TGTGCCAGCACTGTGGGGAGCTCCTACAATGAGCAGTTCTTC. The chain is built from TRBV27 and TRBJ2-1; possible D gene TRBD2, 5 bases. This CDR3 comprises 14 residues. CDR1 and CDR2 from the germline V gene are MNHEY and SMNVEV (reference sequence). Between the trimmed V and J ends, which lost 7 bases and 0 bases, there was a span of 10 bases.

This clone was observed a handful of times. The genes are TRBV7-9 and TRBJ1-4, with a weak D call TRBD1 (6 bases). Germline V lookup: CDR1 SEHNR, CDR2 FQNEAQ (reference sequence). V gave up 3 bases and J gave up 14 bases, with 13 bases separating them. The CDR3 extends over 12 amino acids. CDR3 DNA sequence: TGTGCCAGCAGCTTGTCGACAGGCAGGCTGTTTTTT. It is translated as CASSLSTGRLFF.

The rearrangement joins TRBV5-1 to TRBJ2-5; TRBD1 matches at 10 bases. Germline CDR1 SGHRS, CDR2 YFSETQ. This CDR3 has 13 residues. The J segment lost 2 bases and the V segment lost 5 bases, leaving 0 bases of the junction unmatched. For the CDR3, the DNA is TGCGCCAGCAGGGACAGGGGGCAAGAGACCCAGTACTTC. Amino acids: CASRDRGQETQYF.

The chain couples TRBV10-2 to TRBJ2-2; weak D call: TRBD1 (5 bases). The CDR3 has 16 residues. V dropped 5 bases and J dropped 0 bases, with 13 bases sitting between them. Germline V gene sequence: CDR1 WSHSY, CDR2 SAAADI. CDR3 sequence (DNA): TGCGCCAGCAGTCGTGGACATCCTACGAACACCGGGGAGCTGTTTTTT. It encodes CASSRGHPTNTGELFF.

The DNA of the CDR3 is TGCGCCAGCAGCTCCCGGCAGGGGGAGGACACCATATATTTT. Translated: CASSSRQGEDTIYF. The chain joins TRBV4-1 to TRBJ1-3, with TRBD1 matching 7 bases. CDR1 and CDR2 from the germline V gene are MGHRA and YSYEKL. CDR3 length: 14 residues. Trimming took 5 bases from V and 8 from J; bases not matched to a gene: 9.